The clone carrying this T cell receptor (beta chain) was counted many times. Tregs were sorted as CD4+CD25+CD127-/low cells. V was pared by 0 bases and J by 0 bases, with 7 bases between. The CDR3 has 15 amino acids. Germline V gives CDR1 MNHEY, CDR2 SVGAGI. One entry per CDR3 protein results from TCRdb running MiXCR on the 5' RACE reads. The sample has about 40,000 distinct CDR3 sequences; more than 20% are singletons. The sample comprised Tregs sorted from a lymph node. The TCR comes from a female donor with breast cancer. The V and J genes are TRBV6-5 and TRBJ2-3; no clear D. The DNA for the CDR3 is TGTGCCAGCAGTTACTCAAGGGCTAGCACAGATACGCAGTATTTT. Its translation is CASSYSRASTDTQYF.